This TCR beta chain is drawn from a study of long-term antiretroviral therapy in people with HIV. General study findings and limits: Data on ART adherence, viral resistance or therapy changes were unavailable.

Survey level was the resolution at which the v3.0 immunoSEQ assay ran. The assay was immunoSEQ multiplex PCR, and TCRdb's table has in-frame clones only and misses some. The repertoire holds 25,000 to 40,000 clones, with 70% to 90% as singletons. As to this clone: Its antigen is not known.

Trimming took off 2 bases at V and 6 bases at J, with 15 bases between the two ends. Germline V lookup: CDR1 SGHDT, CDR2 YYEEEE. The CDR3 runs 14 residues. The sequences come from unsorted PBMCs, collected 1.1 years after starting antiretroviral therapy. This TCR was recovered from a man aged 18-30 years with HIV. The genes are TRBV5-6 and TRBJ2-7; possible D gene TRBD1, 7 bases. The CDR3 sequence: CASSFGRGTVEQYF. The CDR3 region has the DNA TGTGCCAGCAGCTTCGGCCGGGGGACAGTCGAGCAGTACTTC.